This T cell receptor (beta chain) was found in a study of T-cell reconstitution after alpha-beta-depleted transplantation in children. Preparing the TCRbeta library involved the use of unique molecular identifiers. TCRdb passed the PCR reads through MiXCR, listing each CDR3 protein once. The sample lists 300,000 to 400,000 distinct CDR3 sequences; around 15% were seen once. This specimen consisted of PBMCs, mostly from graft donor cells, obtained 360 days after TCRalphabeta/CD19-depleted stem cell transplant. This TCR was sampled from a male patient between 2 and 15 years old who had a stem cell transplant for acute lymphoblastic leukemia, so the T cells may come from the graft donor.

Here the CDR3 DNA reads TGCAGTGCTAGAGCTCTGGGTGCTGCGGAGACCCAGTACTTC. Translation: CSARALGAAETQYF. The chain employs TRBV20-1 and TRBJ2-5; no clear D. The length of the CDR3 is 14 residues. Trimming stripped 1 base from V and 5 bases from J, with 14 bases between. The germline CDR1 and CDR2 sequences are DFQATT and SNEGSKA (reference sequence).